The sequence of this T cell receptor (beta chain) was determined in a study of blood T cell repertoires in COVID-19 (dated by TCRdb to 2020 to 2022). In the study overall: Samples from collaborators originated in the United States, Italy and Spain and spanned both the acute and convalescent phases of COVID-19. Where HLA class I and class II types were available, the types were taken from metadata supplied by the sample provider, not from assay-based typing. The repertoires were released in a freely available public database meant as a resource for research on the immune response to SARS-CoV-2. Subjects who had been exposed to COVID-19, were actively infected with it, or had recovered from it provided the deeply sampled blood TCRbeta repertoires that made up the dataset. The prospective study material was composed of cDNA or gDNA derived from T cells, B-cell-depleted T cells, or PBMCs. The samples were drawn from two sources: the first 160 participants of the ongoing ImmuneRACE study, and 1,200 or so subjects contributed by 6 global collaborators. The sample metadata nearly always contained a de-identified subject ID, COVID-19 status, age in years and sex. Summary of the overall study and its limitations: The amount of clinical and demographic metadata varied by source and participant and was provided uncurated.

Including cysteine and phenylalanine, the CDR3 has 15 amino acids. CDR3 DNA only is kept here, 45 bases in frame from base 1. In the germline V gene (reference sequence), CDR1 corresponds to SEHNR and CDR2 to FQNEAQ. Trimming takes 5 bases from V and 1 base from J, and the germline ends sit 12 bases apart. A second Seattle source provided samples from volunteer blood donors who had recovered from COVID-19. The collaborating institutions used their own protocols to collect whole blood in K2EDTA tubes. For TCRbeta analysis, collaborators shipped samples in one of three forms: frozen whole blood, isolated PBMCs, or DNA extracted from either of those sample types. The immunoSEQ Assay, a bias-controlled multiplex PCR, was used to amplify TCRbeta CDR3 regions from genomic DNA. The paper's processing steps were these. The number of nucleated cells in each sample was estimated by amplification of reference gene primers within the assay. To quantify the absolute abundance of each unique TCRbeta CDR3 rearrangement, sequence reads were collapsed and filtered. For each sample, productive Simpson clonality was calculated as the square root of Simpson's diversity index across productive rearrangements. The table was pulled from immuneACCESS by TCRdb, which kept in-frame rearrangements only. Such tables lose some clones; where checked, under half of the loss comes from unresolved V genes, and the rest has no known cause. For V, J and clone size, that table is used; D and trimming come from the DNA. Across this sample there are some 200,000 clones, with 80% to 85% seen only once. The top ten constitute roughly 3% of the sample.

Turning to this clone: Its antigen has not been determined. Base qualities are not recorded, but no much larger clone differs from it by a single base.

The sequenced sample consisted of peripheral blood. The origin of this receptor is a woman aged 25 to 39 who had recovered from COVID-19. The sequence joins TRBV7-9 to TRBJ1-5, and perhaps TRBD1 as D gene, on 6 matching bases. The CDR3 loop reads CASSPEQGSNQPQHF. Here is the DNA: TGTGCCAGCAGCCCCGAACAGGGAAGCAATCAGCCCCAGCATTTT.